The clone carrying this T cell receptor gamma chain was seen a few times. Its antigen is currently unknown. V gave up 1 base and J gave up 8 bases; unmatched junction bases: 5. Germline assignment: CDR1 GITISATS and CDR2 ISYDGTV (reference sequence). The CDR3 runs 12 residues. The data derive from a study of Vδ1+ human thymocytes. Extracted RNA was reverse transcribed into cDNA. Multiplex PCR used pooled V-gene forward primers and a constant-region reverse primer to amplify CDR3s. TCRdb made new clone calls on the multiplex PCR reads using CATT. The sample consists of 30,000 to 45,000 gamma-chain clones, 20% to 25% of them appearing once. Study-wide points: Thymic TRG and TRD repertoires appeared highly polyclonal.

The rearrangement links TRGV9 to TRGJ1 or TRGJ2. The sequenced sample consisted of Vdelta1+ gamma-delta thymocytes from the thymus. Stated subset: FACS-sorted CD3+ TCRalphabeta- TCRVdelta1+ TCRVdelta2- thymocytes. This TCR was recovered from a girl under three years old who had congenital heart surgery. This CDR3 reads CALWEVSHKKLF. CDR3 nucleotides: TGTGCCTTGTGGGAGGTCAGCCATAAGAAACTCTTT.